Described below is a single TCR beta chain sequence and its context. Antigen unknown. Other nucleotide sequences from this sample produce the same CDR3. The germline V gene encodes CDR1 SGDLS and CDR2 YYNGEE. The CDR3 sequence is 13 residues long. With 2 bases removed from V and 2 bases from J, the gap between germline ends came to 7 bases. Both 60 Vbeta primers and 13 Jbeta primers went into the PCR. This table comes from immunoSEQ multiplex PCR, and its TCRdb copy is limited to in-frame clones, with some not included. The table lists about 160,000 clones, 60% to 80% of them singletons, with more than 1.2% in the top ten. This specimen comes from a study of cytomegalovirus exposure and HLA in healthy donors. General study results and limits: The study labeled 164 TCR beta chains cytomegalovirus-associated.

The receptor was isolated from a man aged 55 to 70 in good health and CMV-seronegative. V is TRBV9 and J is TRBJ1-1; D possibly corresponds to TRBD1 (5 bases). Sequenced: PBMCs. CDR3 sequence reads: CASSVDRNTEAFF. The DNA for the CDR3 is TGTGCCAGCAGCGTTGACAGAAACACTGAAGCTTTCTTT.